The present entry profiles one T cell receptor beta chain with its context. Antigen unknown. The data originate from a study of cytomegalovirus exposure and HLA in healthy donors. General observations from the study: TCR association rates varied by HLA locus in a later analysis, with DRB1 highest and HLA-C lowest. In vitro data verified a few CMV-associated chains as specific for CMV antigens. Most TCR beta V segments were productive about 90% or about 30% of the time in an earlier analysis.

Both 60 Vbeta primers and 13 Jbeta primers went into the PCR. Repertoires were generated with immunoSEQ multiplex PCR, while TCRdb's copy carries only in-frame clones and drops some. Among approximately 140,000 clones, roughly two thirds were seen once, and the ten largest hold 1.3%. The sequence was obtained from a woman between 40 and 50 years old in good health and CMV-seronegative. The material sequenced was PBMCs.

The chain's CDR3 is CASAGNEQFF. For the CDR3, the DNA is TGTGCCAGCGCCGGGAATGAGCAGTTCTTC. The V call is TRBV7-9, the J call TRBJ2-1; D is ambiguous. Germline CDR1 reads SEHNR; CDR2 reads FQNEAQ (reference sequence). Trimming shortened V by 8 bases and J by 7 bases, and 6 bases separated the two germline ends. CDR3 size: 10 residues. Full variable domain (rest looked up from reference TRBV7-9 and TRBJ2-1): DTGVSQNPRHKITKRGQNVTFRCDPISEHNRLYWYRQTLGQGPEFLTYFQNEAQLEKSRLLSDRFSAERPKGSFSTLEIQRTEQGDSAMYLCASAGNEQFFGPGTRLTVL.